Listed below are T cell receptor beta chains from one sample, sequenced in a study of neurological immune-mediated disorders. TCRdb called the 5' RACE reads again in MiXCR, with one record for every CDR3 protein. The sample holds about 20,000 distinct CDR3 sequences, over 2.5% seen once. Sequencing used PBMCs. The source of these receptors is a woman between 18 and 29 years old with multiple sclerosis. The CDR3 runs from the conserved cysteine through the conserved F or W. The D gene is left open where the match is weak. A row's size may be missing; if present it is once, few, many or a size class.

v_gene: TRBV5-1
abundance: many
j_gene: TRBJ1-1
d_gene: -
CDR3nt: TGCGCCAGCAGCGGGCAACTGAACACTGAAGCTTTCTTT
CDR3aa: CASSGQLNTEAFF

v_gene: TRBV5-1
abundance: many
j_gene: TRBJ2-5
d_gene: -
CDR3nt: TGCGCCAGCAGCCGGACAGAAGAGACCCAGTACTTC
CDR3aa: CASSRTEETQYF

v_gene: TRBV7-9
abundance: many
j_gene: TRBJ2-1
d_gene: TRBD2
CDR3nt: TGTGCCAGCAGCGGAGAGACTAGCTCGATTTGGTTCTTC
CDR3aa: CASSGETSSIWFF

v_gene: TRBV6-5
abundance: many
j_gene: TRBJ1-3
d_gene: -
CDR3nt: TGTGCCAGCAGGGAAGGGGGGAGCTCTGGAAACACCATATATTTT
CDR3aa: CASREGGSSGNTIYF

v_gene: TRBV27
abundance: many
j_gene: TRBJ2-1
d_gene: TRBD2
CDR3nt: TGTGCCAGCAGTTTATACCCTGGCCCTAGCGGGGGGAGCTCCTACAATGAGCAGTTCTTC
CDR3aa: CASSLYPGPSGGSSYNEQFF

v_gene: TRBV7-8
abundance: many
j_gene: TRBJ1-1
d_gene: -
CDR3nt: TGTGCCAGCAGCTTCCTGGAGGGGAACACTGAAGCTTTCTTT
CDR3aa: CASSFLEGNTEAFF

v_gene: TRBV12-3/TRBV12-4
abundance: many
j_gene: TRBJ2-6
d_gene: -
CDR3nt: TGTGCCAGCAGTTCCTTAGGGGGGAGCTCTGGGGCCAACGTCCTGACTTTC
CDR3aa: CASSSLGGSSGANVLTF

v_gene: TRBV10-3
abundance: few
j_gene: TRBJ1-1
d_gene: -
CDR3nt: TGTGCCATCAGTGGGTTCGGGGAATCTGAAGCTTTCTTT
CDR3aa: CAISGFGESEAFF

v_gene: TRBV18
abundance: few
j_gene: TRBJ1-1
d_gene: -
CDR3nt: TGTGCCAGCTCACCACCTCCGGGGGCGTACACTGAAGCTTTCTTT
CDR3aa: CASSPPPGAYTEAFF

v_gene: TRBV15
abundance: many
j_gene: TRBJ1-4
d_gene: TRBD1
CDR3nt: TGTGCCACCAGCAGAGTTCTACAGGGGAATGAAAAACTGTTTTTT
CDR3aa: CATSRVLQGNEKLFF

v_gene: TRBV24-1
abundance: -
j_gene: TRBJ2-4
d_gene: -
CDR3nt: TGTGCCACCAGTGCCACCGGGGGCCCCAGGGACATTCAGTACTTC
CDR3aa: CATSATGGPRDIQYF

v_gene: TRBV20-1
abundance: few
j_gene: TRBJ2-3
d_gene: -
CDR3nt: TGCAGTGCTAGAGATCTGAAGGACCAGACACCAGATACGCAGTATTTT
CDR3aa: CSARDLKDQTPDTQYF

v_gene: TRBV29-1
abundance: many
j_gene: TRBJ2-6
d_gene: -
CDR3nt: TGCAGCGCCCTCCGCTCTGGGGCCAACGTCCTGACTTTC
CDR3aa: CSALRSGANVLTF

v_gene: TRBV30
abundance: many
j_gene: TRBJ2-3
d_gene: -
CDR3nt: TGTGCCTGGAGTGCGGTTGATACGCAGTATTTT
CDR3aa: CAWSAVDTQYF

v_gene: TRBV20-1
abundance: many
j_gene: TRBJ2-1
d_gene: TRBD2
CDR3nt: TGCAGTGGGGCACTAGCGAATGAGCAGTTCTTC
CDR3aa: CSGALANEQFF

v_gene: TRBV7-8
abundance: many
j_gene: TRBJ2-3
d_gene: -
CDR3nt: TGTGCCAGCAGCAACCCAAAAAGCACAGATACGCAGTATTTT
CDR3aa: CASSNPKSTDTQYF

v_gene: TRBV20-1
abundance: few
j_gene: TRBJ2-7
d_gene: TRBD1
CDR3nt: TGCAGTGCATCAAAAATTTCGGGGACAGGGATCGGAACCCGACCTCAGCAGTACTTC
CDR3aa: CSASKISGTGIGTRPQQYF

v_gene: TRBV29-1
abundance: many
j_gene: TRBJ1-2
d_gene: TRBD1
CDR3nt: TGCAGCGTACAGGGGTTATACTATGGCTACACCTTC
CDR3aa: CSVQGLYYGYTF

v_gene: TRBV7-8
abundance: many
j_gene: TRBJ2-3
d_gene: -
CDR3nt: TGTGCCAGCAGCCCGACAACCCCAGGAGTAGCAGATACGCAGTATTTT
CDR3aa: CASSPTTPGVADTQYF